These 6 T cell receptor beta chains were sequenced from one sample in a study of lymphopenia after photon versus proton radiotherapy. TCRdb's table, derived via immunoSEQ multiplex PCR, lists solely in-frame clones and lacks some. The repertoire holds 10,000 to 15,000 clones, with more than 70% as singletons. The sequenced sample was peripheral blood, obtained from a patient treated with proton-based radiotherapy. The receptors stem from a man aged 55 to 70 with pancreatic cancer.

The chain recombines TRBV7-2 with TRBJ2-3; 8 nucleotides match TRBD2. CDR3 length equals 17 residues. Germline V gene sequence: CDR1 SGHTA, CDR2 FQGNSA. J gave up 0 bases and V 3 bases, and 8 bases lay outside the gene matches. This CDR3 is CASSFLSGGVSTDTQYF. CDR3 DNA: TGTGCCAGCAGCTTCCTTTCGGGAGGGGTTAGCACAGATACGCAGTATTTT. Combining the CDR3 with reference TRBV7-2 and TRBJ2-3 gives the whole variable domain GAGVSQSPSNKVTEKGKDVELRCDPISGHTALYWYRQSLGQGLEFLIYFQGNSAPDKSGLPSDRFSAERTGGSVSTLTIQRTQQEDSAVYLCASSFLSGGVSTDTQYFGPGTRLTVL.

The CDR3 reads CASSRDRGITNEKLFF. The CDR3 nucleotides read TGTGCCAGCTCGCGGGACAGGGGGATCACTAATGAAAAACTGTTTTTT. The chain recombines TRBV9 with TRBJ1-4; 11 nucleotides line up with TRBD1. The CDR3 length is 16 residues. V lost 7 bases, J lost 2 bases, and 7 bases stayed unmatched. Germline CDR1 reads SGDLS; CDR2 reads YYNGEE.

The chain is built from TRBV15 and TRBJ1-5; maybe TRBD1 (5 bases). CDR1 and CDR2 from the germline V gene are LNHNV and YYDKDF (reference sequence). Trimming pared 1 base from V and 4 bases from J, leaving 11 bases between. CDR3 length: 15 residues. The CDR3 is CATSRVDRGNQPQHF. The CDR3 DNA reads as TGTGCCACCAGCAGAGTAGATCGGGGGAATCAGCCCCAGCATTTT. The entire variable domain, with the rest obtained from reference TRBV15 and TRBJ1-5, is as follows: DAMVIQNPRYQVTQFGKPVTLSCSQTLNHNVMYWYQQKSSQAPKLLFHYYDKDFNNEADTPDNFQSRRPNTSFCFLDIRSPGLGDTAMYLCATSRVDRGNQPQHFGDGTRLSIL.

This chain joins TRBV11-3 and TRBJ2-1; 9 bases align to TRBD2. The CDR3 is 17 residues long. Germline CDR1 and CDR2: SGHNT and YENEEA. The V and J ends lost 1 base and 2 bases, in that order; junction bases with no gene match: 6. CDR3 nucleotide sequence: TGTGCCAGCAGCTTAGGGGTAGCGGGAGAGCCCTACAATGAGCAGTTCTTC. It encodes CASSLGVAGEPYNEQFF.

The chain links TRBV7-2 to TRBJ1-1, with D tentatively TRBD1 (5 bases). V gave up 2 bases and J gave up 8 bases, with 18 bases separating them. In germline, CDR1 is SGHTA, CDR2 FQGNSA. This CDR3 is 15 amino acids long. The CDR3 coding sequence is TGTGCCAGCAGCTTATCTGCCTCTGGGGCAGGGGAAGCTTTCTTT. Residues: CASSLSASGAGEAFF.

The chain uses TRBV7-2 and TRBJ2-5, with D possibly TRBD2 on 5 matching bases. Germline V gene data show CDR1 as SGHTA and CDR2 as FQGNSA. The CDR3 is 14 amino acids. Trimming took 2 bases from V and 7 from J, leaving 14 bases between them. CDR3 in DNA: TGTGCCAGCAGCTTAAAAGGCCTAGGAGGGACCCAGTACTTC. It translates to CASSLKGLGGTQYF.